One sample yielded the 8 T cell receptor beta chains listed below, sequenced in a study of siplizumab effects on memory and regulatory T cells. Sequencing used immunoSEQ multiplex PCR; TCRdb keeps in-frame clones, though not all of them. The sample lists 65,000 to 85,000 clones; 90% to 95% were seen once. Sequenced input: CD8+ T cells sorted from blood. The receptors were sampled from a human donor in good health.

This clone showed up just a few times. This chain joins TRBV29-1 and TRBJ1-2; maybe TRBD1 (5 bases). Germline CDR1 SQVTM, CDR2 ANQGSEA. The CDR3 has 13 residues. V was cut by 2 bases and J by 4 bases, with 11 bases left in between. The CDR3 nucleotides are TGCAGCGTTGAAAAAGACAGTTCCTATGGCTACACCTTC. Residues: CSVEKDSSYGYTF.

This clone appeared a few times. The gene calls are TRBV29-1 and TRBJ2-7, with TRBD1 identical over 8 bases. V shed 2 bases and J 2 bases; nucleotides not matched to a gene: 2. Per the germline V gene, CDR1 is SQVTM and CDR2 is ANQGSEA. The CDR3 runs 13 residues. The CDR3: CSVETGGTYEQYF. The CDR3 bases are TGCAGCGTTGAAACAGGGGGTACCTACGAGCAGTACTTC.

V gene TRBV5-1 combines with J gene TRBJ1-2, with 8 positions matching TRBD1. The CDR3 contains 13 residues. Germline loops: CDR1 SGHRS, CDR2 YFSETQ. The J segment lost 7 bases and the V segment lost 4 bases, leaving 6 bases of the junction unmatched. The CDR3 DNA reads as TGCGCCAGCAGCGGCAGGGGGCTTGCTGGCTACACCTTC. This gives the protein CASSGRGLAGYTF.

Written as DNA, the CDR3 is TGTGCCAGCAGCTTAAAGATTGAGCAGTACTTC. Its translation is CASSLKIEQYF. This chain connects TRBV5-6 to TRBJ2-7, with D hard to call. The CDR3 has 11 amino acids. CDR1 is SGHDT, CDR2 YYEEEE, per germline. Trimming removed 2 bases at V and 7 bases at J, with 7 bases between.

V gene TRBV5-1 combines with J gene TRBJ2-1, with TRBD2 identical over 8 bases. The CDR3 has 16 amino acids. Germline assignment: CDR1 SGHRS and CDR2 YFSETQ. V lost 0 bases to trimming and J lost 3 bases; unmatched junction nucleotides: 5. CDR3: CASSLARLAGYNEQFF. The CDR3 DNA follows: TGCGCCAGCAGCTTGGCCCGGCTAGCGGGCTACAATGAGCAGTTCTTC.

V is TRBV27 and J is TRBJ2-7, with a weak D call TRBD1 (6 bases). Germline-derived CDR1 and CDR2 are MNHEY and SMNVEV (reference sequence). Trimming stripped 5 bases from V and 0 bases from J, with 17 bases between. The CDR3 sequence is 16 residues long. The CDR3 loop is CASSPFPSDSSYEQYF. The CDR3 DNA follows: TGTGCCAGCAGTCCCTTCCCGTCGGACAGCTCCTACGAGCAGTACTTC.

This clone showed up just a few times. One junction end does not reproduce the germline sequence, and a read error may be involved. The gene calls are TRBV5-6 and TRBJ1-1, with a tentative D call TRBD1 (5 bases). The germline CDR1 and CDR2 sequences are SGHDT and YYEEEE. This CDR3 is 12 amino acids long. CDR3 sequence: CASRTGGLPTYF. DNA of the CDR3: TGTGCCAGCAGAACGGGGGGACTGCCTACCTATTTT.

The CDR3: CASSIGAGGIGELFF. The CDR3 DNA sequence: TGTGCCAGTAGTATTGGGGCAGGGGGTATCGGGGAGCTGTTTTTT. The chain links TRBV19 to TRBJ2-2, with 7 bases matching TRBD1. There are 15 residues in the CDR3. V shed 3 bases, J shed 7 bases, and the junction held 8 bases outside the gene matches. Germline CDR1 reads LNHDA; CDR2 reads SQIVND (reference sequence).